This T cell receptor (beta chain) was captured by sequencing in a study of blood T cells in healthy people across ages. Overall study: The capture of about one barcoded beta molecule per two T cells was achieved by template switching.

The CDR3 contains 13 residues. Germline V CDR1 and CDR2: ENHRY, SYGVKD. Between the trimmed V and J ends, which lost 2 bases and 4 bases, there was a span of 8 bases. For the second PCR, which ran for 7 to 11 cycles, a sample-barcoded 5' primer and a J-beta primer mix were used. Using its own MiXCR run on the 5' RACE reads, TCRdb lists one record per CDR3 protein. Of roughly 1.6 million distinct CDR3 sequences in the sample, about 35% were seen once. The donors, healthy Caucasians from Russia, were aged about 6 to 90. This clonotype was seen many times. The antigen is not known. Findings and limits, study-wide: Strong correlation was found linking TCR beta diversity to naive T cell percentage. Older age coincided with a roughly linear decline in TCR beta diversity per million T cells.

The sequencing input was blood. This receptor was identified in a woman aged 25 to 39 in good health. J is TRBJ1-2 and V is TRBV10-3; D is unclear. The CDR3 reads CAISEGDTYGYTF. In DNA, the CDR3 is TGTGCCATCAGTGAGGGAGACACCTATGGCTACACCTTC.